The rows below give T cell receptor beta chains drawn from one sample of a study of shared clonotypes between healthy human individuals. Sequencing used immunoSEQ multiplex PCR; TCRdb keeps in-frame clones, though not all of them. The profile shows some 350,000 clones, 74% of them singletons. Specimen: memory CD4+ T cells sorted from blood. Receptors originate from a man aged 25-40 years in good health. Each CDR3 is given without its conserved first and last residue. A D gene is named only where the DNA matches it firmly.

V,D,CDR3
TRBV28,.,ASSLDKSEAF
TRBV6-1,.,ASSESGIYEQY
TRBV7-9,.,ASSLRAGYEQY
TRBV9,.,ASSVATGQEIGELF
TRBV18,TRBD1,ASSPLGQESSYEQY
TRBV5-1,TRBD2,ASSLEPTSGEQY
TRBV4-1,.,ASSPGLLNSNTDTQY
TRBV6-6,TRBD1,ASSPTGDPLMEQY
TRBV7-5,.,ARTKGCRQSRANVLT
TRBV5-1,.,ASSLEAYNSPLH
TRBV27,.,ASSLLQGLKNTEAF
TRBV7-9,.,ASSLMGDSDVRQF
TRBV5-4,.,ASSLSGTIYEQY
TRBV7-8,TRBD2,ASMGLAGDTGELF
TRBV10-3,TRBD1,AISVGTGGQDTQY
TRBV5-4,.,ASSLDQGQRYSGANVLT
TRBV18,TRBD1,ASSPPTGGSQETQY
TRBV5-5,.,ASSLSPGELF
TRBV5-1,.,ASSLYRDTAYEQY
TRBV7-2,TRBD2,ASSPSGRATDTQY
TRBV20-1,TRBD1,SARTGEKLF
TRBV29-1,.,SAGTNNEQF
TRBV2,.,ASRPPWGIDQPQH
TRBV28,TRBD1,ASSLTNRGVKTF
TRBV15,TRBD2,ATSSWASGASYEQY
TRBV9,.,ASSVGLTLEREF
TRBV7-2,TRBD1,ASSLVTGGNQPQH
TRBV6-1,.,ASSEGTRSGNTIY
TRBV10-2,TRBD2,ASSESVSVGRARSGELF
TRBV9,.,ASSVSGYNEQF
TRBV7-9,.,ASSLRGTGEAF
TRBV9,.,ASSVGGTLLGEQY
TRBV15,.,ATSRVERGSYNEQF
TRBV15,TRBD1,ATSGGGTGGAVPKLF
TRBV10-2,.,ASNDFGTSGNIQY
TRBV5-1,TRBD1,ASSMTGGTQTQY
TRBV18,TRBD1,ASSPNSLGQGANQPQH
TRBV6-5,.,ASSFRLANEQF
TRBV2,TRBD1,ASGGDRGYEQY
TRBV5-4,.,ASSLAWASGANVLT
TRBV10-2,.,ASSDEKQGKETQY
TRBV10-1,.,ASSETGAGTEAF
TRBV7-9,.,ASSLSSTNEKLF
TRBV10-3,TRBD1,AILRQGVNREQF
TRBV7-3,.,ASSPGLNSYEQY
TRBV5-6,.,ASSFYQEAF
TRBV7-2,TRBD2,ASSSRRSGSGGGELF
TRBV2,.,ASSERGASYGYT
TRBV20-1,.,SARVGEKLF
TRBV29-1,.,SHTGTAETQY
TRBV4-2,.,ASSRSRGYTDTQY
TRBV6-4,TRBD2,ASSPEAGVTTGELF